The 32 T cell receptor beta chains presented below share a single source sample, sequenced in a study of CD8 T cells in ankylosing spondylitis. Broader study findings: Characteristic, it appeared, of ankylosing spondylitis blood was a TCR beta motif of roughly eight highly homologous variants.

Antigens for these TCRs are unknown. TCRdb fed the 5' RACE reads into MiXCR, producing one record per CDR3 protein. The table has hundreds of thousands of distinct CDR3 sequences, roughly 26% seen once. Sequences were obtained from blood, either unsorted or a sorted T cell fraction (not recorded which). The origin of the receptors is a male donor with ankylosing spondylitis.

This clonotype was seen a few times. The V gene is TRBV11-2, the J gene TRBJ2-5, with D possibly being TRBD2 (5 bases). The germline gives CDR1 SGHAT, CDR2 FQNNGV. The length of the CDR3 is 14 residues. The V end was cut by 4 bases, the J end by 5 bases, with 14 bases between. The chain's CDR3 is CASSSEEGWETQYF. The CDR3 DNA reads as TGTGCCAGCAGCTCCGAAGAGGGATGGGAGACCCAGTACTTC.

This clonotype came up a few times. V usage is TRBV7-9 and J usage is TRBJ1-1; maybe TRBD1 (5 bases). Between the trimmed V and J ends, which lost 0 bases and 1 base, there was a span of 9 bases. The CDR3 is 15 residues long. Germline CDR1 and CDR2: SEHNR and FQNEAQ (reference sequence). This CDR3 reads CASSLARQGNTEAFF. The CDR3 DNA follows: TGTGCCAGCAGCTTAGCGCGGCAGGGGAACACTGAAGCTTTCTTT. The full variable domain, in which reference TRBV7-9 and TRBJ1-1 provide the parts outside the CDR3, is DTGVSQNPRHKITKRGQNVTFRCDPISEHNRLYWYRQTLGQGPEFLTYFQNEAQLEKSRLLSDRFSAERPKGSFSTLEIQRTEQGDSAMYLCASSLARQGNTEAFFGQGTRLTVV.

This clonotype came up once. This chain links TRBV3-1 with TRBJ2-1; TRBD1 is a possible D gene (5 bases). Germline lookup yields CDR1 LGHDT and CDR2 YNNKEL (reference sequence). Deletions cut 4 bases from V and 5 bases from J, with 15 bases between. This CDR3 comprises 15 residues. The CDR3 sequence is CASSPGWTQNNEQFF. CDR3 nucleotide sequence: TGTGCCAGCAGCCCCGGTTGGACACAAAACAATGAGCAGTTCTTC.

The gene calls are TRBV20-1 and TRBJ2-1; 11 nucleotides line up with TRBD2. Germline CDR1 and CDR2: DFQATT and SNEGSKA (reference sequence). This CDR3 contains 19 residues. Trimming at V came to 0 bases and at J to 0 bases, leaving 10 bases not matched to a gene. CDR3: CSARDLPSGRFSSYNEQFF. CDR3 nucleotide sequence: TGCAGTGCTAGAGATCTTCCTAGCGGGAGGTTTTCCTCCTACAATGAGCAGTTCTTC.

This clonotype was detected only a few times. As DNA, the CDR3 is TGCGCCAGCAGCAAAGGATTCTCCTCCTACAATGAGCAGTTCTTC. It codes for CASSKGFSSYNEQFF. This rearrangement joins TRBV5-1 to TRBJ2-1; no clear D. V was cut by 4 bases and J by 0 bases, with 11 bases left in between. From germline, CDR1 is SGHRS and CDR2 YFSETQ. The length of the CDR3 is 15 residues.

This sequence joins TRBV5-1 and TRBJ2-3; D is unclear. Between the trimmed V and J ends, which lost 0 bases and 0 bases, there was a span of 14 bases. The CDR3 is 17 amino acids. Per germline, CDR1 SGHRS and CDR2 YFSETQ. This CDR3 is CASSLGLSAESTDTQYF. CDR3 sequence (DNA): TGCGCCAGCAGCTTGGGGCTCTCGGCAGAGAGCACAGATACGCAGTATTTT.

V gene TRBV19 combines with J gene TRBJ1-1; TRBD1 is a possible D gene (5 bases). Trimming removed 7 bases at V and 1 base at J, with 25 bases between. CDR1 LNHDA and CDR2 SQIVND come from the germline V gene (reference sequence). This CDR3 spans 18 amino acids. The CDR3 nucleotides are TGTGCCAGTACCGGAACGGGGGAAGGCGGGAGGAAGAACACTGAAGCTTTCTTT. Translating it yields CASTGTGEGGRKNTEAFF. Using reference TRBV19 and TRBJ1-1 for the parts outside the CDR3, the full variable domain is DGGITQSPKYLFRKEGQNVTLSCEQNLNHDAMYWYRQDPGQGLRLIYYSQIVNDFQKGDIAEGYSVSREKKESFPLTVTSAQKNPTAFYLCASTGTGEGGRKNTEAFFGQGTRLTVV.

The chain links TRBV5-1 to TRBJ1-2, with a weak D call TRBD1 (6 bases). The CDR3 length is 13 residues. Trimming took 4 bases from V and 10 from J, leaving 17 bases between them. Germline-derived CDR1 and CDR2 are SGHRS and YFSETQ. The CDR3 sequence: CASSPLTGSDYTF. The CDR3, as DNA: TGCGCCAGCAGCCCGTTAACAGGGTCTGACTACACCTTC.

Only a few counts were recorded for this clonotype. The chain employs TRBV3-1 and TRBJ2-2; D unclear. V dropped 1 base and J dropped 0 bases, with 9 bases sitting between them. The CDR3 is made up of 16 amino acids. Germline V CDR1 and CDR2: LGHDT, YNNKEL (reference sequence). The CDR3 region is CASSQVGLANTGELFF. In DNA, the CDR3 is TGTGCCAGCAGCCAAGTCGGGCTCGCGAACACCGGGGAGCTGTTTTTT.

CDR3 coding DNA: TGTGCCAGCAACATAATAGCGGGAGGGTTATCAGATACGCAGTATTTT. Protein: CASNIIAGGLSDTQYF. The V call is TRBV7-2, the J call TRBJ2-3; 11 nucleotides agree with TRBD2. CDR1 SGHTA and CDR2 FQGNSA come from the germline V gene. The CDR3 loop spans 16 amino acids. V gave up 7 bases and J gave up 4 bases; unmatched junction bases: 10.

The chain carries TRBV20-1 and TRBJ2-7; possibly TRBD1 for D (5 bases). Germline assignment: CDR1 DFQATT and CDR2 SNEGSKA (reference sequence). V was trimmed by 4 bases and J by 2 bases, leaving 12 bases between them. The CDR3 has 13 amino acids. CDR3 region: CSATPDSPYEQYF. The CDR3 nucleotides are TGCAGTGCTACCCCCGACAGTCCCTACGAGCAGTACTTC.

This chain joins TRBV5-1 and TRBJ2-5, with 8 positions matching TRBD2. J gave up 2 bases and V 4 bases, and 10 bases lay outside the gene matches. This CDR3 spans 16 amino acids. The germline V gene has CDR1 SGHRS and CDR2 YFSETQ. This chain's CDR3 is CASSPNPLAGQETQYF. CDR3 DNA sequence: TGCGCCAGCAGCCCGAACCCTCTAGCGGGTCAAGAGACCCAGTACTTC.

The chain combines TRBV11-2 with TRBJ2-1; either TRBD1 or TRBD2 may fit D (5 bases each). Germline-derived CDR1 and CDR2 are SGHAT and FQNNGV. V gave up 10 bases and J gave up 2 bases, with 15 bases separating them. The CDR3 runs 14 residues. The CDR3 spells CATNMRGTYNEQFF. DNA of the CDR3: TGTGCCACGAACATGAGGGGTACCTACAATGAGCAGTTCTTC.

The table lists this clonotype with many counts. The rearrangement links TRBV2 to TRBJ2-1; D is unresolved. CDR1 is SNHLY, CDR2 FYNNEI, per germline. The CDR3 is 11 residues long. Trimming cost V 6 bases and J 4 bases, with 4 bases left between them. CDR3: CASSTYNEQFF. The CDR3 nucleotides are TGTGCCAGCAGCACATACAATGAGCAGTTCTTC.

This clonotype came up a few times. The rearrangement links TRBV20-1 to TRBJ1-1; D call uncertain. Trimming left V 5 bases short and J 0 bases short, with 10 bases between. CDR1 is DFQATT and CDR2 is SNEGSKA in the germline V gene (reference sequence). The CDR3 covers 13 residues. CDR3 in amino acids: CSARGSLNTEAFF. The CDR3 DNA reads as TGCAGTGCTCGAGGATCCTTGAACACTGAAGCTTTCTTT.

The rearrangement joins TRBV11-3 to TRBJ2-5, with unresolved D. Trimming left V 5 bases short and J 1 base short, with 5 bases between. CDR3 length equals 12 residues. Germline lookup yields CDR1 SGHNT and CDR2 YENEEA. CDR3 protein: CASSRIQETQYF. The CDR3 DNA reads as TGTGCCAGCAGCAGAATCCAAGAGACCCAGTACTTC.

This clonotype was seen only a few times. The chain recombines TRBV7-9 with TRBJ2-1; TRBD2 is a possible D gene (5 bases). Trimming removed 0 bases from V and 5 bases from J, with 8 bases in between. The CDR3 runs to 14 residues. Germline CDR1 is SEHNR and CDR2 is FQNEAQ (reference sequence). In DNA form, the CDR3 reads TGTGCCAGCAGCTTAGCGGGAGTACACAATGAGCAGTTCTTC. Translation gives CASSLAGVHNEQFF.

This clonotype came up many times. CDR3 in amino acids: CASSPGTGNEQFF. CDR3 in DNA: TGCGCCAGCAGCCCCGGGACAGGGAATGAGCAGTTCTTC. The chain joins TRBV5-1 to TRBJ2-1; 9 nucleotides align to TRBD1. With 4 bases clipped from V and 7 bases from J, the junction kept 3 bases outside the gene matches. The CDR3 has 13 residues. Looked up from germline, CDR1 is SGHRS and CDR2 is YFSETQ.

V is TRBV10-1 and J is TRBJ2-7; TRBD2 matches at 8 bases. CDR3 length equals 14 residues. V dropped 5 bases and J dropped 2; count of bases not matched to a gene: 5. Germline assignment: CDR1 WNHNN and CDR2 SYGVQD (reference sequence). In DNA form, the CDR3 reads TGCGCCAGCAGTTTTAGCGGGGATGCCTACGAGCAGTACTTC. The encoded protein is CASSFSGDAYEQYF.

CDR3 region: CASTPQATVEKLFF. The CDR3 DNA follows: TGTGCCAGCACCCCACAGGCAACAGTAGAAAAACTGTTTTTT. V usage is TRBV12-3 or TRBV12-4 and J usage is TRBJ1-4; possible D gene TRBD1, 5 bases. The length of the CDR3 is 14 residues. V gave up 7 bases and J gave up 8 bases, with 17 bases separating them.

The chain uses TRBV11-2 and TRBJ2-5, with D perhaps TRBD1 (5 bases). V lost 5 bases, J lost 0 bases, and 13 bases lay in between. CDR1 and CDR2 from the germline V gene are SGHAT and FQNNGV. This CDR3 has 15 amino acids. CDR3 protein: CASSDGQLYQETQYF. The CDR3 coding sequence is TGTGCCAGCAGCGACGGACAACTGTACCAAGAGACCCAGTACTTC.

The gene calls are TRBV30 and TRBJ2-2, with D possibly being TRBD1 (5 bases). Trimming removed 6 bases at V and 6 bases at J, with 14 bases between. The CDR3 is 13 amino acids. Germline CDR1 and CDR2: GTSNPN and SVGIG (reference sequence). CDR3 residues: CACSGSGAGELFF. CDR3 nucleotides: TGTGCCTGTTCAGGGTCTGGGGCCGGGGAGCTGTTTTTT.

CDR3 sequence reads: CASSPGTGAETQYF. The CDR3, as DNA: TGTGCCAGCAGCCCCGGGACAGGGGCCGAGACCCAGTACTTC. The chain links TRBV7-7 to TRBJ2-5; 10 nucleotides align to TRBD1. Germline CDR1 reads SSHAT; CDR2 reads FNYEAQ (reference sequence). After removal of 5 bases from V and 5 bases from J, the junction contained 5 bases not matched to a gene. The length of the CDR3 is 14 residues.

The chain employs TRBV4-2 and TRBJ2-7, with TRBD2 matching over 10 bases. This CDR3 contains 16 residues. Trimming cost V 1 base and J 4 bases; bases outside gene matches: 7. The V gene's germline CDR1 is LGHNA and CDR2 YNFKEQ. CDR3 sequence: CASSQVGLAGEYEQYF. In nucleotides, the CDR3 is TGTGCCAGCAGCCAAGTGGGGCTAGCGGGAGAGTACGAGCAGTACTTC.

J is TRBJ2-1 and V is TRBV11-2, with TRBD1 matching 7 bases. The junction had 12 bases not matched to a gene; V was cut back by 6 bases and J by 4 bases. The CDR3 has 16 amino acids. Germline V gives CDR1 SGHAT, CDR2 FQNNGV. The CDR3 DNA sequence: TGTGCCAGCAGTCAAAGATACGGGACAGCTTACAATGAGCAGTTCTTC. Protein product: CASSQRYGTAYNEQFF.

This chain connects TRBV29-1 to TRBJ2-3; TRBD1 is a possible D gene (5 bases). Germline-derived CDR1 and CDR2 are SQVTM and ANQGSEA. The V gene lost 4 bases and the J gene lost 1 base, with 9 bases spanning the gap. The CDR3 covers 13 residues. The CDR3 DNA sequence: TGCAGCGTTGCTCTAGGGGGCACAGATACGCAGTATTTT. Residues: CSVALGGTDTQYF.

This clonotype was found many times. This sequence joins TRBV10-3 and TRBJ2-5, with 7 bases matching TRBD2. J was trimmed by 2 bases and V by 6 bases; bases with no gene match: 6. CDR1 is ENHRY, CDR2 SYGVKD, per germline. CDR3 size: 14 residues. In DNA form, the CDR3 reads TGTGCCATCAGCCTCGGGACTACTCAAGAGACCCAGTACTTC. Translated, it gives CAISLGTTQETQYF.

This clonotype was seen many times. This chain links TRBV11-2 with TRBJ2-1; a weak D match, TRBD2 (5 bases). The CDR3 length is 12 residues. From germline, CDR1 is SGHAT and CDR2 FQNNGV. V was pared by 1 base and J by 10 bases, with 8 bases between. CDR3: CASSLAREEQFF. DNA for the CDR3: TGTGCCAGCAGCTTAGCGAGGGAAGAGCAGTTCTTC. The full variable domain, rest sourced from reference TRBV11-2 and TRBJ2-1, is EAGVAQSPRYKIIEKRQSVAFWCNPISGHATLYWYQQILGQGPKLLIQFQNNGVVDDSQLPKDRFSAERLKGVDSTLKIQPAKLEDSAVYLCASSLAREEQFFGPGTRLTVL.

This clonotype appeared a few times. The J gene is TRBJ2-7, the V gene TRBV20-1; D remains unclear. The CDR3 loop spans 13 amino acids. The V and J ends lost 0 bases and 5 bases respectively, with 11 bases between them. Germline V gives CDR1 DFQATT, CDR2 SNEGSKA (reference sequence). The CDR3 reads CSARDLGGNEQYF. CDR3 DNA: TGCAGTGCTAGAGATTTAGGCGGCAACGAGCAGTACTTC.

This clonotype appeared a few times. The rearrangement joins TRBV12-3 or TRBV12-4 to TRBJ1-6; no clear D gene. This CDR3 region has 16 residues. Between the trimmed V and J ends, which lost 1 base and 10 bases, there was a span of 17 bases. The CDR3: CASSLVELGTGSPLHF. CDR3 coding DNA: TGTGCCAGCAGTTTAGTTGAGCTGGGAACCGGATCACCCCTCCACTTT.

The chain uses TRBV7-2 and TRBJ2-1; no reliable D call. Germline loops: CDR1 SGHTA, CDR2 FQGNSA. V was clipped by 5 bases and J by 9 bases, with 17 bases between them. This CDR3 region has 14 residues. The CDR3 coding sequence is TGTGCCAGCAGCCCTGGCGGTCTTCTTGTTGAGCAGTTCTTC. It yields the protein CASSPGGLLVEQFF.

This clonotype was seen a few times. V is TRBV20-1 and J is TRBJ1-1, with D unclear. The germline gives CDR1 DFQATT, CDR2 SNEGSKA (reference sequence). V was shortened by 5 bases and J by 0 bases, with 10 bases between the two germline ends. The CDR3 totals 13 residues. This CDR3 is CSAFQMMNTEAFF. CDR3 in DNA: TGCAGTGCTTTTCAGATGATGAACACTGAAGCTTTCTTT.